Sequencing of this T cell receptor (beta chain) was carried out in a study of cytomegalovirus exposure and HLA in healthy donors. Profiling relied on immunoSEQ multiplex PCR, and the TCRdb table lists in-frame clones only, not all of them. The sample holds around 130,000 clones, more than 70% seen once. The donors were part of the validation cohort, which consisted of about 120 subjects and was separate from the first cohort of 666 subjects. V trimming: 0 bases; J trimming: 7 bases; junction bases outside the gene matches: 8. The CDR3 is 16 residues long. The sample was PBMCs. The TCR sequence derives from a man aged 30-40 years in good health and CMV-seronegative. V is TRBV23-1 and J is TRBJ1-3; 8 bases fit TRBD1. TRBV23-1 is treated as an ORF (open reading frame) with a function not yet certain. The CDR3 DNA reads as TGCGCCAGCAGTCAATCGATCCAGGGGGCGCAGAACACCATATATTTT. Residues: CASSQSIQGAQNTIYF.